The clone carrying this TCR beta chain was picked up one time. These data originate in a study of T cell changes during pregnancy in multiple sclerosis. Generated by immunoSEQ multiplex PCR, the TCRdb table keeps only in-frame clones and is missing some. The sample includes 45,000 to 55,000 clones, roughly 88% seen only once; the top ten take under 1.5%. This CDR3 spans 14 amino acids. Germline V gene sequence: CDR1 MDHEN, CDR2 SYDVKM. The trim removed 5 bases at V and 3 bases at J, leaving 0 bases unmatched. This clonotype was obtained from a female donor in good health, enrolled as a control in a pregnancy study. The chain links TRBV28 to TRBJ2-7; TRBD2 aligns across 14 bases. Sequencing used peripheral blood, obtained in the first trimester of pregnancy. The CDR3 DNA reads TGTGCCAGCAGTGGGACTAGCGGGGGCTACGAGCAGTACTTC. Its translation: CASSGTSGGYEQYF. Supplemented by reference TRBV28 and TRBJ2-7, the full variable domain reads DVKVTQSSRYLVKRTGEKVFLECVQDMDHENMFWYRQDPGLGLRLIYFSYDVKMKEKGDIPEGYSVSREKKERFSLILESASTNQTSMYLCASSGTSGGYEQYFGPGTRLTVT.